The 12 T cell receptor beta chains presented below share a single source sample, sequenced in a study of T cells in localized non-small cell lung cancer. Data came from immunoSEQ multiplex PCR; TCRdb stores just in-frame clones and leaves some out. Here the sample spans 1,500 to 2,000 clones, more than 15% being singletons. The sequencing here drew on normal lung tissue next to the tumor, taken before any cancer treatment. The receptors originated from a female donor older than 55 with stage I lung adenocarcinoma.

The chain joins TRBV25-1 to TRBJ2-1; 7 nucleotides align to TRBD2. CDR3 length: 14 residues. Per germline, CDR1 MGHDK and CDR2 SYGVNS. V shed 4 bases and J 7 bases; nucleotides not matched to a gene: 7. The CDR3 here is CASSGSGTINEQFF. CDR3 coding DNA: TGTGCCAGCAGTGGGAGCGGGACGATAAATGAGCAGTTCTTC.

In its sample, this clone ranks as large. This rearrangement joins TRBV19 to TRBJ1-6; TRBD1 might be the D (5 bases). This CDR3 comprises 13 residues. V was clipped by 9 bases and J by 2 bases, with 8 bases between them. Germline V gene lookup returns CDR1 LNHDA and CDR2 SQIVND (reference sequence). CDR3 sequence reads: CASGGAYNSPLHF. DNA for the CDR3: TGTGCCAGCGGGGGGGCCTATAATTCACCCCTCCACTTT. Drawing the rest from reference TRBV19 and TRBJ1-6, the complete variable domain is DGGITQSPKYLFRKEGQNVTLSCEQNLNHDAMYWYRQDPGQGLRLIYYSQIVNDFQKGDIAEGYSVSREKKESFPLTVTSAQKNPTAFYLCASGGAYNSPLHFGNGTRLTVT.

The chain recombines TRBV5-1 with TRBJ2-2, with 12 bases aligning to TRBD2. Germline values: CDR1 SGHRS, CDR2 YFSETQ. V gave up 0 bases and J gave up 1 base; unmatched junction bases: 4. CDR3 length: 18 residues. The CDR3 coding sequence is TGCGCCAGCAGCTTGGGACTAGCGGGGGCCTGGAACACCGGGGAGCTGTTTTTT. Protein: CASSLGLAGAWNTGELFF.

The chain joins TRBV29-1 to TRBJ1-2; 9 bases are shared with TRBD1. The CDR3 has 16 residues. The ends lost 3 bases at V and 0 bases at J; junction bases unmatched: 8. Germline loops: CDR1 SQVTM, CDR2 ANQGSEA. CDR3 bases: TGCAGCGTTGACCAACCGGACAGGGGCGCTAACTATGGCTACACCTTC. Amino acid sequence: CSVDQPDRGANYGYTF.

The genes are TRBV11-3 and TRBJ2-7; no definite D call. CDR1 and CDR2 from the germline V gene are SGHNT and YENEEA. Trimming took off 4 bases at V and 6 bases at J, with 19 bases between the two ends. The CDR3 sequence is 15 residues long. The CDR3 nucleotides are TGTGCCAGCAGCTCCAGCCCTGCCCTCGGTCTCGAGCAGTACTTC. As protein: CASSSSPALGLEQYF.

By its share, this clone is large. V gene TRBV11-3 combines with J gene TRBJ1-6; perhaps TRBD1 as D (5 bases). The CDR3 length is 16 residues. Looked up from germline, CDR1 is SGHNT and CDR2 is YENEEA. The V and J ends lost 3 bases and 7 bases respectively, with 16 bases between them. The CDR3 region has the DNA TGTGCCAGCAGCTTGCCCCCGGGGGGGTGGAATTCACCCCTCCACTTT. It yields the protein CASSLPPGGWNSPLHF.

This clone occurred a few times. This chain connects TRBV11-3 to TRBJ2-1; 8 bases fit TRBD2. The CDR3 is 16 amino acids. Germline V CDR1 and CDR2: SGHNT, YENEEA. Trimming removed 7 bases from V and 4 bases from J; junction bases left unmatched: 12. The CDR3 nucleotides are TGTGCCAGCACCCCCGGTAGCGGGACCCTTTACAATGAGCAGTTCTTC. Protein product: CASTPGSGTLYNEQFF. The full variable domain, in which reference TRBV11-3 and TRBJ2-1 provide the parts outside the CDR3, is EAGVVQSPRYKIIEKKQPVAFWCNPISGHNTLYWYLQNLGQGPELLIRYENEEAVDDSQLPKDRFSAERLKGVDSTLKIQPAELGDSAVYLCASTPGSGTLYNEQFFGPGTRLTVL.

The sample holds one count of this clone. This chain's CDR3 is CASSGGHGGSSYEQYF. CDR3 coding DNA: TGCGCCAGCAGTGGGGGCCACGGGGGAAGCTCCTACGAGCAGTACTTC. This chain joins TRBV23-1 and TRBJ2-7; tentatively, D is TRBD1 or TRBD2 (6 bases each). TRBV23-1 is identified as an open reading frame with a role that is uncertain. The CDR3 contains 16 residues. V gave up 5 bases and J gave up 0 bases, with 17 bases separating them.

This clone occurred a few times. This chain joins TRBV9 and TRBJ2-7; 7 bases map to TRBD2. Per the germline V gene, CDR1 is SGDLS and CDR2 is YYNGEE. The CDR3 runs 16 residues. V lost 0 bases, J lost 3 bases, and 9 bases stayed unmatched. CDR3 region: CASSVAEGGKNYEQYF. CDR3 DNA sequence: TGTGCCAGCAGCGTAGCAGAGGGAGGGAAAAACTACGAGCAGTACTTC. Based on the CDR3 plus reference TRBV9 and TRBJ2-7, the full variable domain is DSGVTQTPKHLITATGQRVTLRCSPRSGDLSVYWYQQSLDQGLQFLIQYYNGEERAKGNILERFSAQQFPDLHSELNLSSLELGDSALYFCASSVAEGGKNYEQYFGPGTRLTVT.

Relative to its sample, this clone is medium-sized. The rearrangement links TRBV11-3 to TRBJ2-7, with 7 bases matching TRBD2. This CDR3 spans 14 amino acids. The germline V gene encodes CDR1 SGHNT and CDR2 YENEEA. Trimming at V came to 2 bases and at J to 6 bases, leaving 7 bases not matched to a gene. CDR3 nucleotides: TGTGCCAGCAGCTTAACGGGGACTAATCGCGAGCAGTACTTC. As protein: CASSLTGTNREQYF.

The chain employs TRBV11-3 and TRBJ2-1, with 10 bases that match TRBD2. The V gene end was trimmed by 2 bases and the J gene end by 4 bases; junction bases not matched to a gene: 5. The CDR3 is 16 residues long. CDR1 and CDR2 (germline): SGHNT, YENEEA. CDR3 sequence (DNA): TGTGCCAGCAGCTTAACAATAGCGGGGGGTTACAATGAGCAGTTCTTC. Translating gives CASSLTIAGGYNEQFF.

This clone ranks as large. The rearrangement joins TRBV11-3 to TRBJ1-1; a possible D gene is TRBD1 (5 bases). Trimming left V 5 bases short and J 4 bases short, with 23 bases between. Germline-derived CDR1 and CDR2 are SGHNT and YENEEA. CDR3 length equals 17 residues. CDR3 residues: CASSLKTVQVRSTEAFF. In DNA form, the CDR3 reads TGTGCCAGCAGCCTTAAGACAGTGCAGGTACGAAGCACTGAAGCTTTCTTT.